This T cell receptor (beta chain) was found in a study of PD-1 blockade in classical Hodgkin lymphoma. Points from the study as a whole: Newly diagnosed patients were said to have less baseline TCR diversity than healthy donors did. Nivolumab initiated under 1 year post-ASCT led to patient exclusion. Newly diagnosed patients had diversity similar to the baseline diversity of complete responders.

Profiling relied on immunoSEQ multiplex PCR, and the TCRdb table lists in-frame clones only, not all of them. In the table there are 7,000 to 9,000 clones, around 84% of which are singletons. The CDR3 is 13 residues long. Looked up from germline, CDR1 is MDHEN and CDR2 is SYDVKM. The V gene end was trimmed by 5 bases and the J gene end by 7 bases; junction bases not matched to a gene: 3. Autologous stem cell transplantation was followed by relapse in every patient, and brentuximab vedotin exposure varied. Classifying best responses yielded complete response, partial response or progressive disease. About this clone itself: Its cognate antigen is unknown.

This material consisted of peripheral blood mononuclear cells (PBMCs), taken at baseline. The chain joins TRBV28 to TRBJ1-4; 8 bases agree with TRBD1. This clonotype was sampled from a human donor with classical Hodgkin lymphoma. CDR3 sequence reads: CASSVDRVEKLFF. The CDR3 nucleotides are TGTGCCAGCAGTGTGGACAGGGTTGAAAAACTGTTTTTT. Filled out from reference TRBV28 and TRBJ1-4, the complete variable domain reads DVKVTQSSRYLVKRTGEKVFLECVQDMDHENMFWYRQDPGLGLRLIYFSYDVKMKEKGDIPEGYSVSREKKERFSLILESASTNQTSMYLCASSVDRVEKLFFGSGTQLSVL.